This TCR beta chain was sequenced for a study of CD8+CD57+ T cells in acquired aplastic anemia. Sequencing involved patients with CD8+CD57+ cell expansion previously shown by flow cytometry. This CDR3 is 15 amino acids long. J was trimmed by 0 bases and V by 8 bases; bases with no gene match: 6. From germline, CDR1 is SGHTA and CDR2 FQGNSA. Profiling of TCR beta VDJ combinations and CDR3 sequences used genomic DNA as template. From the reads, TCRdb called clonotypes with MiXCR, one entry per CDR3 protein. The table lists just over 200,000 distinct CDR3 sequences, 55% to 65% of them singletons. The chain employs TRBV7-2 and TRBJ1-4; 7 positions agree with TRBD1. This sequence was found in a human donor with aplastic anemia. Material: sorted CD4+, CD8+, or CD8+CD57+ T cells (not recorded which) from PBMCs. The CDR3 reads CASAQQGTTNEKLFF. The CDR3 DNA reads as TGTGCCAGCGCTCAACAGGGGACAACTAATGAAAAACTGTTTTTT.